The 28 T cell receptor beta chains below all came from one sample that was sequenced in a study of shared clonotypes between healthy human individuals. Some clones are missing from TCRdb's copy, which holds only in-frame ones; the method was immunoSEQ multiplex PCR. The repertoire holds fewer than 1.6 million clones, with approximately 98.5% as singletons. Sequencing input: naive CD4+ T cells sorted from blood. Subset here: CD45RA+ positively selected. Receptor source: a man in his thirties or forties in good health.

In its sample, this clone was seen once. The chain uses TRBV18 and TRBJ2-1, with D possibly TRBD2 on 5 matching bases. Trimming stripped 3 bases from V and 7 bases from J, with 16 bases between. This CDR3 comprises 15 residues. Germline CDR1 is KGHSH and CDR2 is LQKENI. The CDR3 region has the DNA TGTGCCAGCTCACCGGCGGGCCAAAGGGAAAATGAGCAGTTCTTC. As protein: CASSPAGQRENEQFF.

The rearrangement links TRBV7-2 to TRBJ2-1; the match to TRBD2 covers 11 bases. With V trimmed by 4 bases and J by 10 bases, 6 bases remained unmatched. Per the germline V gene, CDR1 is SGHTA and CDR2 is FQGNSA. CDR3 length: 14 amino acids. The CDR3 protein is CASSSLAGVYEQFF. CDR3 nucleotide sequence: TGTGCCAGCAGCTCACTAGCGGGAGTATACGAGCAGTTCTTC.

This chain links TRBV19 with TRBJ2-1, with 8 bases lining up with TRBD2. V trimming: 6 bases; J trimming: 10 bases; junction bases outside the gene matches: 8. Germline loops: CDR1 LNHDA, CDR2 SQIVND (reference sequence). The CDR3 covers 13 residues. The CDR3 region is CASSGLALTEQFF. The CDR3 coding sequence is TGTGCCAGTAGCGGACTAGCTTTGACAGAGCAGTTCTTC.

The chain is built from TRBV7-9 and TRBJ2-7; D is perhaps TRBD1 or TRBD2 (6 bases each). This CDR3 comprises 15 residues. The germline V gene has CDR1 SEHNR and CDR2 FQNEAQ (reference sequence). V was pared by 6 bases and J by 2 bases, with 17 bases between. CDR3 DNA: TGTGCCAGCAGTCCCCCCGGGGGCATTGCCTACGAGCAGTACTTC. As protein: CASSPPGGIAYEQYF.

The V and J genes are TRBV5-1 and TRBJ1-5, with D unresolved. Trimming took off 0 bases at V and 3 bases at J, with 10 bases between the two ends. Per the germline V gene, CDR1 is SGHRS and CDR2 is YFSETQ. The CDR3 is 15 residues long. In DNA form, the CDR3 reads TGCGCCAGCAGCTTGGTACCAGACCCCAATCAGCCCCAGCATTTT. This gives the protein CASSLVPDPNQPQHF.

The chain carries TRBV27 and TRBJ2-7; TRBD2 agrees at 7 bases. The CDR3 is made up of 16 amino acids. CDR1 is MNHEY and CDR2 is SMNVEV in the germline V gene (reference sequence). The V segment lost 0 bases and the J segment 2 bases; nucleotides outside the gene matches: 7. CDR3 amino acids: CASSLSRLAEPYEQYF. CDR3 in DNA: TGTGCCAGCAGTTTATCGAGACTAGCCGAACCCTACGAGCAGTACTTC.

V is TRBV10-3 and J is TRBJ1-3; unclear D gene. Germline CDR1 and CDR2: ENHRY and SYGVKD. The CDR3 extends over 14 amino acids. V lost 4 bases and J lost 0, with 7 bases in between. CDR3 sequence reads: CAISAPYSGNTIYF. Here the CDR3 DNA reads TGTGCCATCAGTGCACCTTACTCTGGAAACACCATATATTTT.

This sequence joins TRBV28 and TRBJ1-5, with unresolved D. The CDR3 loop spans 12 amino acids. Per the germline V gene, CDR1 is MDHEN and CDR2 is SYDVKM. V lost 8 bases and J lost 7, with 12 bases in between. The CDR3 loop is CASALAAQPQHF. CDR3 coding DNA: TGTGCCAGCGCCCTCGCCGCACAGCCCCAGCATTTT. Full variable domain (remainder filled in from reference TRBV28 and TRBJ1-5): DVKVTQSSRYLVKRTGEKVFLECVQDMDHENMFWYRQDPGLGLRLIYFSYDVKMKEKGDIPEGYSVSREKKERFSLILESASTNQTSMYLCASALAAQPQHFGDGTRLSIL.

The genes are TRBV19 and TRBJ2-7; 9 positions agree with TRBD2. Germline loops: CDR1 LNHDA, CDR2 SQIVND (reference sequence). With V trimmed by 1 base and J by 6 bases, 1 base remained unmatched. This CDR3 spans 13 amino acids. CDR3 sequence reads: CASSIASGVEQYF. DNA for the CDR3: TGTGCCAGTAGTATAGCTAGCGGGGTCGAGCAGTACTTC. The variable domain in full, with the rest retrieved from reference TRBV19 and TRBJ2-7, is DGGITQSPKYLFRKEGQNVTLSCEQNLNHDAMYWYRQDPGQGLRLIYYSQIVNDFQKGDIAEGYSVSREKKESFPLTVTSAQKNPTAFYLCASSIASGVEQYFGPGTRLTVT.

The chain couples TRBV5-1 to TRBJ2-3; D not certain. Per germline, CDR1 SGHRS and CDR2 YFSETQ. This CDR3 is 14 amino acids long. The ends were cut back, 0 bases at V and 2 bases at J, with 7 bases in the middle. The CDR3 DNA reads TGCGCCAGCAGCTTGGGGTTAAACACAGATACGCAGTATTTT. Its translation: CASSLGLNTDTQYF. Full variable domain (rest looked up from reference TRBV5-1 and TRBJ2-3): KAGVTQTPRYLIKTRGQQVTLSCSPISGHRSVSWYQQTPGQGLQFLFEYFSETQRNKGNFPGRFSGRQFSNSRSEMNVSTLELGDSALYLCASSLGLNTDTQYFGPGTRLTVL.

J is TRBJ2-7 and V is TRBV2, with 8 bases aligning to TRBD1. Germline V lookup: CDR1 SNHLY, CDR2 FYNNEI. After removal of 3 bases from V and 7 bases from J, the junction contained 5 bases not matched to a gene. This CDR3 region has 13 residues. CDR3 DNA sequence: TGTGCCAGCAGTGAGGGCAGGGGGCTTGAGCAGTACTTC. Its protein is CASSEGRGLEQYF.

The rearrangement links TRBV28 to TRBJ2-1; TRBD2 aligns across 10 bases. This CDR3 is 16 amino acids long. With V trimmed by 4 bases and J by 5 bases, 8 bases remained unmatched. Germline V gene sequence: CDR1 MDHEN, CDR2 SYDVKM. The CDR3 sequence is CASSSLPSGRNNEQFF. CDR3 in DNA: TGTGCCAGCAGTTCCCTCCCTAGCGGGAGAAACAATGAGCAGTTCTTC.

The chain has TRBV30 and TRBJ2-7; TRBD2 aligns across 8 bases. Per germline, CDR1 GTSNPN and CDR2 SVGIG (reference sequence). There are 13 residues in the CDR3. Germline trimming cut 7 bases from V and 3 bases from J; bases unmatched to any gene: 8. This CDR3 reads CASNPGGDYEQYF. The CDR3 nucleotides read TGTGCCTCAAACCCCGGGGGGGACTACGAGCAGTACTTC.

The V gene is TRBV6-5, the J gene TRBJ1-2; no definite D call. CDR1 is MNHEY, CDR2 SVGAGI, per germline. The CDR3 has 15 amino acids. V was clipped by 6 bases and J by 0 bases, with 14 bases between them. CDR3 amino acids: CASRLTIMANYGYTF. CDR3 nucleotides: TGTGCCAGCAGGTTGACCATTATGGCTAACTATGGCTACACCTTC.

This rearrangement joins TRBV9 to TRBJ2-7; 9 bases align to TRBD1. This CDR3 has 15 amino acids. After removal of 3 bases from V and 1 base from J, the junction contained 5 bases not matched to a gene. Germline V gene data show CDR1 as SGDLS and CDR2 as YYNGEE. Here the CDR3 reads CASSAADRGSYEQYF. The CDR3 DNA follows: TGTGCCAGCAGCGCCGCGGACAGGGGATCCTACGAGCAGTACTTC.

Turning to this clone: Within the sample, other DNA sequences also encode this same CDR3. CDR3 nucleotides: TGTGCCAGCTCCCCCCCGGGGGCCGGGGAGCTGTTTTTT. Encoded protein: CASSPPGAGELFF. The chain combines TRBV18 with TRBJ2-2, with D possibly matching TRBD2 (6 bases). V lost 6 bases to trimming and J lost 6 bases, with 11 bases between them. The CDR3 sequence is 13 residues long. In germline, CDR1 is KGHSH, CDR2 LQKENI. The full variable domain, rest sourced from reference TRBV18 and TRBJ2-2, is NAGVMQNPRHLVRRRGQEARLRCSPMKGHSHVYWYRQLPEEGLKFMVYLQKENIIDESGMPKERFSAEFPKEGPSILRIQQVVRGDSAAYFCASSPPGAGELFFGEGSRLTVL.

This clone was seen a single time. The chain uses TRBV14 and TRBJ2-3; unclear D gene. This CDR3 comprises 15 residues. Between the trimmed V and J ends, which lost 1 base and 0 bases, there was a span of 8 bases. CDR1 and CDR2 (germline): SGHDN, FVKESK. CDR3: CASSQGRSSTDTQYF. In DNA form, the CDR3 reads TGTGCCAGCAGCCAAGGTCGTTCTAGCACAGATACGCAGTATTTT.

The V gene is TRBV19, the J gene TRBJ2-3; 8 bases agree with TRBD1. The CDR3 consists of 12 residues. The trim removed 9 bases at V and 5 bases at J, leaving 4 bases unmatched. Germline CDR1 is LNHDA and CDR2 is SQIVND (reference sequence). As DNA, the CDR3 is TGTGCCAGGGACAGGGTCGGAGATACGCAGTATTTT. It codes for CARDRVGDTQYF.

This chain joins TRBV5-1 and TRBJ2-5, with TRBD2 matching 14 bases. Germline-derived CDR1 and CDR2 are SGHRS and YFSETQ. The CDR3 extends over 16 amino acids. With 4 bases clipped from V and 5 bases from J, the junction kept 7 bases outside the gene matches. The CDR3 DNA reads TGCGCCAGCAGCCCGACTAGCGGGAGGGCCGGGGAGACCCAGTACTTC. It codes for CASSPTSGRAGETQYF.

Worth noting for this clone: Sequence at one end of the junction differs from germline and may be a read error. The rearrangement links TRBV4-1 to TRBJ2-7; 7 nucleotides line up with TRBD2. The CDR3 has 13 residues. Germline V gene data show CDR1 as MGHRA and CDR2 as YSYEKL. Here the CDR3 DNA reads TGCGCCAGCAGCCAGACGCCCGTAGCGGGCCTTAAGTTC. Its protein is CASSQTPVAGLKF.

This clone was detected only once. V is TRBV27 and J is TRBJ1-2; perhaps TRBD1 as D (5 bases). Germline lookup yields CDR1 MNHEY and CDR2 SMNVEV (reference sequence). The CDR3 runs to 12 residues. V gave up 5 bases and J gave up 8 bases, with 12 bases separating them. For the CDR3, the DNA is TGTGCCAGCAGTGCCGGGGGGAGGGGCTACACCTTC. Encoded protein: CASSAGGRGYTF.

The chain carries TRBV15 and TRBJ1-1, with D perhaps matching TRBD1 (5 bases). Trimming took 1 base from V and 6 from J, leaving 6 bases between them. Germline CDR1 is LNHNV and CDR2 is YYDKDF (reference sequence). The CDR3 consists of 12 residues. The CDR3 nucleotides read TGTGCCACCAGCAGAGGGGGCGCTGAAGCTTTCTTT. Translating it yields CATSRGGAEAFF.

The chain uses TRBV14 and TRBJ2-1, with D tentatively TRBD1 (6 bases). The CDR3 has 13 amino acids. Germline V CDR1 and CDR2: SGHDN, FVKESK. Between the trimmed V and J ends, which lost 2 bases and 14 bases, there was a span of 16 bases. The DNA of the CDR3 is TGTGCCAGCAGCCAACTGTCAGGGGCCCAAAAGTTCTTC. Its translation: CASSQLSGAQKFF. Full variable domain (remainder filled in from reference TRBV14 and TRBJ2-1): EAGVTQFPSHSVIEKGQTVTLRCDPISGHDNLYWYRRVMGKEIKFLLHFVKESKQDESGMPNNRFLAERTGGTYSTLKVQPAELEDSGVYFCASSQLSGAQKFFGPGTRLTVL.

The chain links TRBV2 to TRBJ1-5; 7 positions agree with TRBD1. Germline loops: CDR1 SNHLY, CDR2 FYNNEI. CDR3 length: 15 amino acids. After removal of 5 bases from V and 0 bases from J, the junction contained 4 bases not matched to a gene. CDR3 nucleotide sequence: TGTGCCAGCAGTTGGACAGGATCTAGCAATCAGCCCCAGCATTTT. Its protein product is CASSWTGSSNQPQHF.

The chain joins TRBV2 to TRBJ1-1; D not certain. Germline CDR1 SNHLY, CDR2 FYNNEI. Trimming took 1 base from V and 3 from J, leaving 9 bases between them. CDR3 length equals 14 residues. Here the CDR3 reads CASSEEDGYTEAFF. DNA for the CDR3: TGTGCCAGCAGTGAAGAGGACGGTTACACTGAAGCTTTCTTT.

This chain connects TRBV5-5 to TRBJ2-7, with 7 bases matching TRBD1. This CDR3 is built from 15 residues. The ends lost 4 bases at V and 1 base at J; junction bases unmatched: 8. CDR1 SGHKS and CDR2 YYEKEE come from the germline V gene (reference sequence). The DNA of the CDR3 is TGTGCCAGCAGCACCGGACAGGATCGATCCTACGAGCAGTACTTC. Protein sequence: CASSTGQDRSYEQYF. The variable domain in full, completed from reference TRBV5-5 and TRBJ2-7, reads DAGVTQSPTHLIKTRGQQVTLRCSPISGHKSVSWYQQVLGQGPQFIFQYYEKEERGRGNFPDRFSARQFPNYSSELNVNALLLGDSALYLCASSTGQDRSYEQYFGPGTRLTVT.

This chain uses TRBV18 with TRBJ1-1; maybe TRBD1 (5 bases). CDR3 size: 15 residues. Germline assignment: CDR1 KGHSH and CDR2 LQKENI. Trimming took 3 bases from V and 3 from J, leaving 14 bases between them. CDR3 region: CASSPSGGADTEAFF. CDR3 DNA: TGTGCCAGCTCACCGTCTGGGGGAGCGGACACTGAAGCTTTCTTT.

This chain uses TRBV5-4 with TRBJ2-1; TRBD1 matches 8 bases. V shed 3 bases, J shed 0 bases, and the junction held 2 bases outside the gene matches. The germline V gene has CDR1 SGHNT and CDR2 YYREEE (reference sequence). This CDR3 is built from 15 residues. The CDR3 DNA follows: TGTGCCAGCAGCTACAGGGGGAGCTCCTACAATGAGCAGTTCTTC. Protein product: CASSYRGSSYNEQFF.